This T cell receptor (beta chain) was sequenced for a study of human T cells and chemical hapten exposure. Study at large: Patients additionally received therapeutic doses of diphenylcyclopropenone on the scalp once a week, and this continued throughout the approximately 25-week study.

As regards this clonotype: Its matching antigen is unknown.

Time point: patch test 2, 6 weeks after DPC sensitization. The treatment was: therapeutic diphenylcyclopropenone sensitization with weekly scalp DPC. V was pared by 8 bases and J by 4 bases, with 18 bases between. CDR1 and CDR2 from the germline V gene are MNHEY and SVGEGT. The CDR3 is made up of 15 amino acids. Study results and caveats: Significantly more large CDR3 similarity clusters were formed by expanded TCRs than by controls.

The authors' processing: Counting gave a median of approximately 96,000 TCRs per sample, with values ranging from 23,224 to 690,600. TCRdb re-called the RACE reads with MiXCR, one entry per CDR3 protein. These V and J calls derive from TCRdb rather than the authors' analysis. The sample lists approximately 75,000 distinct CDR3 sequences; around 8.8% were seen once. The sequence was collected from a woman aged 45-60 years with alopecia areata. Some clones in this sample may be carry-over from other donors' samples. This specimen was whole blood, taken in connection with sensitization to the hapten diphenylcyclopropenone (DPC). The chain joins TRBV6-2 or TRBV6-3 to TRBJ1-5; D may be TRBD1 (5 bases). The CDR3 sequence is CASRSSGTGNQPQHF. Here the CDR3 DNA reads TGTGCCAGCCGTTCCTCCGGGACGGGGAATCAGCCCCAGCATTTT.